Each of the 3 T cell receptor beta chains below was sequenced from the same sample in a study of T cells in pancreatic ductal adenocarcinoma. The data were produced by immunoSEQ multiplex PCR, yet TCRdb's version contains in-frame clones alone and is incomplete. The sample includes around 94,000 clones, around 96% of them seen just once. The selected patients with pancreatic ductal adenocarcinoma had surgery but no neoadjuvant therapy. The sequenced material came from PBMCs. The receptors derive from a human donor with pancreatic ductal adenocarcinoma.

This sequence joins TRBV9 and TRBJ1-2, with a tentative D call TRBD1 (6 bases). The CDR3 spans 13 residues. Germline V CDR1 and CDR2: SGDLS, YYNGEE. With 3 bases removed from V and 4 bases from J, the gap between germline ends came to 10 bases. Here the CDR3 DNA reads TGTGCCAGCAGCGCGGGACAATCCTATGGCTACACCTTC. It yields the protein CASSAGQSYGYTF.

This chain links TRBV2 with TRBJ1-5; D might be TRBD1 (5 bases). The CDR3 has 13 residues. V lost 10 bases and J lost 7, with 17 bases in between. CDR1 is SNHLY, CDR2 FYNNEI, per germline. DNA of the CDR3: TGTGCCACCAGGAGTAGGGGAGGCCAGCCCCAGCATTTT. As protein: CATRSRGGQPQHF.

This clone was counted once. The V call is TRBV5-1, the J call TRBJ1-5, with unresolved D. Germline V gene data show CDR1 as SGHRS and CDR2 as YFSETQ. Trimming removed 0 bases at V and 4 bases at J, with 5 bases between. This CDR3 contains 13 residues. The CDR3 protein is CASSLAGNQPQHF. The DNA for the CDR3 is TGCGCCAGCAGCTTGGCGGGGAATCAGCCCCAGCATTTT.